Given below is one T cell receptor beta chain in context. Sequencing used immunoSEQ multiplex PCR; TCRdb keeps in-frame clones, though not all of them. The sample lists 25,000 or so clones; roughly 88% were seen once. This sample is drawn from a study of blood T cell repertoires in COVID-19. CDR1 and CDR2 (germline): SGHTA, FQGNSA. The CDR3 loop spans 18 amino acids. Trimming removed 3 bases at V and 0 bases at J, with 21 bases between. This TCR came from a man between 65 and 85 years old in a cohort sampled during active COVID-19. The rearrangement uses TRBV7-2 and TRBJ2-7; D call uncertain. The source material was peripheral blood. The CDR3 here is CASSLSAQGARSSYEQYF. The CDR3 DNA is TGTGCCAGCAGCTTGTCCGCCCAAGGAGCGAGGAGCTCCTACGAGCAGTACTTC. The whole variable domain, remainder taken from reference TRBV7-2 and TRBJ2-7, is GAGVSQSPSNKVTEKGKDVELRCDPISGHTALYWYRQSLGQGLEFLIYFQGNSAPDKSGLPSDRFSAERTGGSVSTLTIQRTQQEDSAVYLCASSLSAQGARSSYEQYFGPGTRLTVT.